Listed below are T cell receptor beta chains from one sample, sequenced in a study of blood T cell repertoires in COVID-19. Profiled with immunoSEQ multiplex PCR; TCRdb holds only in-frame clones, not every one. This sample has roughly 130,000 clones, with 80% to 90% found just once. Material for sequencing was peripheral blood. These receptors were taken from a woman aged 60-70 years with acute or convalescent COVID-19. Both conserved end residues are part of each CDR3. Each record gives: V gene, J gene, clone size, D gene, CDR3 DNA, CDR3 protein. D genes are given only for firm matches. Size is stated for part of the rows, as once, few or many counts, or as a class when the clone is expanded.

TRBV28	TRBJ1-2	.	TRBD1	TGTGCCAGCAGTTCAGACAGGGACAACTATGGCTACACCTTC	CASSSDRDNYGYTF
TRBV25-1	TRBJ2-1	.	.	TGTGCCACCGAGAGGGCCGGGAGAGCCTACAATGAGCAGTTCTTC	CATERAGRAYNEQFF
TRBV6-5	TRBJ2-7	.	.	TGTGCCAGCAGGGACACTCCCTACGAGCAGTACTTC	CASRDTPYEQYF
TRBV9	TRBJ1-6	.	.	TGTGCCAGCAGTTTCTCGGGGACACCCCTCCACTTT	CASSFSGTPLHF
TRBV19	TRBJ1-1	.	.	TGTGCCAGTAGTATAGGGACTTGGGGCACTGAAGCTTTCTTT	CASSIGTWGTEAFF
TRBV5-1	TRBJ1-2	.	.	TGCGCCAGCAGCTTGTCGGGCAGCGGCAGCTATGGCTACACCTTC	CASSLSGSGSYGYTF
TRBV2	TRBJ1-3	.	TRBD1	TGTGCCAGCAGTGAGGGACAGGCCTCTGGAAACACCATATATTTT	CASSEGQASGNTIYF
TRBV10-3	TRBJ1-2	.	.	TGTGCCATCAGTGAGTCTGCGGATTTCTATGGCTACACCTTC	CAISESADFYGYTF
TRBV5-1	TRBJ1-1	.	TRBD1	TGCGCCAGCAGCATCACACAGGGGTCGAACACTGAAGCTTTCTTT	CASSITQGSNTEAFF
TRBV4-2	TRBJ2-2	.	.	TGTGCCAGCAGCACGAGCAGGGGCACCGGGGAGCTGTTTTTT	CASSTSRGTGELFF
TRBV3-1/TRBV3-2	TRBJ1-1	few	.	TGTGCCAGCAGCCCCCAGGGTACCCTCCATTCGGTAGGAGCTTTCTTT	CASSPQGTLHSVGAFF
TRBV3-1/TRBV3-2	TRBJ2-2	.	TRBD2	TGTGCCAGCAGCCGAGCCGGGACTAGCGGGAGGGCCGGGACCGGGGAGCTGTTTTTT	CASSRAGTSGRAGTGELFF
TRBV29-1	TRBJ2-1	.	.	TGCAGCGTCCCAAAACCGTTACCCAGGACAGCCTCAACCTACAATGAGCAGTTCTTC	CSVPKPLPRTASTYNEQFF
TRBV19	TRBJ1-2	.	TRBD1	TGTGCCAGTAGTAACCGGGACAGGCGAACCTATGGCTACACCTTC	CASSNRDRRTYGYTF
TRBV5-1	TRBJ2-6	.	TRBD1	TGCGCCAGCAGTTCTACAGGGGGAAGGTCTGGGGCCAACGTCCTGACTTTC	CASSSTGGRSGANVLTF
TRBV5-4	TRBJ2-7	few	.	TGTGCCAGCAGCACGGGGGACAGACCCGGGGAGCAGTACTTC	CASSTGDRPGEQYF
TRBV28	TRBJ1-2	.	.	TGTGCCAGCAGTCCGGGGACACGCCAAGGGTATGGCTACACCTTC	CASSPGTRQGYGYTF
TRBV30	TRBJ2-3	.	TRBD2	TGTGCCTGGAGCCTAGCGGGATCGGGATCGTGGAATACGCAGTATTTT	CAWSLAGSGSWNTQYF
TRBV19	TRBJ1-2	.	TRBD1	TGTGCCAGTAGTACCGTTTCCGGGACAGTAACCCTGGGCTATGGCTACACCTTC	CASSTVSGTVTLGYGYTF
TRBV13	TRBJ2-5	.	TRBD1	TGTGCCAGCAGCCCCCGGACAGGGCGCCAAGAAGAGACCCAGTACTTC	CASSPRTGRQEETQYF
TRBV19	TRBJ2-3	.	TRBD1	TGTGCCAGTAGTTTACGGACAGGGTCCTTAGATACGCAGTATTTT	CASSLRTGSLDTQYF
TRBV28	TRBJ1-2	.	TRBD1	TGTGCCAGCAGTTCGGGACAGGGGTATGGCTACACCTTC	CASSSGQGYGYTF
TRBV7-9	TRBJ1-5	.	TRBD1	TGTGCCAGCAGCCTAGGGGACAGTAACAATCAGCCCCAGCATTTT	CASSLGDSNNQPQHF
TRBV3-1/TRBV3-2	TRBJ2-1	.	TRBD2	TGTGCCAGCAGCCTCGGGACTAGCGGGAGCGTCTACAATGAGCAGTTCTTC	CASSLGTSGSVYNEQFF
TRBV18	TRBJ1-4	.	TRBD1	TGTGCCAGCTCACCTGAGACAGGGGCTCCAACTAATGAAAAACTGTTTTTT	CASSPETGAPTNEKLFF
TRBV9	TRBJ2-3	.	TRBD2	TGTGCCAGCAGCCGCGGGAGGAGCACAGATACGCAGTATTTT	CASSRGRSTDTQYF